The rows below give T cell receptor beta chains drawn from one sample of a study of shared clonotypes between healthy human individuals. Generated by immunoSEQ multiplex PCR, the TCRdb table keeps only in-frame clones and is missing some. This sample yields approximately 2.5 million clones, of which around nine tenths are seen a single time; about 0.13% belongs to the top ten. The sequencing input was naive CD4+ T cells sorted from blood. These receptors all stem from a man between 18 and 29 years old in good health. Each CDR3 is given with its conserved first and last residue. A D gene is named only where the DNA matches it firmly. Clone size is given for some rows only: seen once, a few or many times, or a class if the clone is expanded.

j_call clone_size d_call v_call cdr3_aa cdr3_nt
TRBJ1-6 few - TRBV30 CAWRGLLYNSPLHF TGTGCCTGGAGGGGACTGCTGTATAATTCACCCCTCCACTTT
TRBJ1-6 - - TRBV30 CAFEAGVGPLHF TGTGCCTTCGAGGCGGGGGTCGGACCCCTCCACTTT
TRBJ2-7 once - TRBV7-3 CASSPRDISYEQYF TGTGCCAGCAGCCCGCGGGACATCTCCTACGAGCAGTACTTC
TRBJ1-5 - - TRBV19 CASSIYLSNQPQHF TGTGCCAGTAGTATTTACCTTAGCAATCAGCCCCAGCATTTT
TRBJ2-7 - - TRBV5-1 CASSSASYEQYF TGCGCCAGCAGTAGTGCTTCTTACGAGCAGTACTTC
TRBJ2-1 - - TRBV6-1 CASSEQGAYNEQFF TGTGCCAGCAGTGAACAGGGAGCCTACAATGAGCAGTTCTTC
TRBJ2-3 - - TRBV27 CASRTGPSFTDTQYF TGTGCCAGCAGAACCGGACCTTCCTTCACAGATACGCAGTATTTT
TRBJ1-5 once TRBD1 TRBV6-5 CASSLTGTHQPQHF TGTGCCAGCAGCCTGACAGGGACCCATCAGCCCCAGCATTTT
TRBJ2-2 - TRBD2 TRBV6-6 CASTLRRGVETGELFF TGTGCCAGCACCCTACGGCGGGGGGTTGAGACCGGGGAGCTGTTTTTT
TRBJ1-4 - TRBD1 TRBV5-4 CASSLETGRNEKLFF TGTGCCAGCAGCTTGGAGACAGGGCGTAATGAAAAACTGTTTTTT
TRBJ2-6 - - TRBV28 CASSSGTPSGANVLTF TGTGCCAGCAGTTCCGGGACGCCGTCTGGGGCCAACGTCCTGACTTTC
TRBJ2-7 - - TRBV7-2 CASSLSGTYEQYF TGTGCCAGCAGCTTGTCAGGAACCTACGAGCAGTACTTC
TRBJ1-1 - - TRBV5-1 CASSLEGTPNTEAFF TGCGCCAGCAGCTTGGAAGGGACACCAAACACTGAAGCTTTCTTT
TRBJ1-1 once TRBD1 TRBV4-1 CASSREQGSRAEAFF TGCGCCAGCAGCCGCGAACAGGGGAGTAGGGCTGAAGCTTTCTTT
TRBJ2-2 - TRBD1 TRBV29-1 CSVSGQANTGELFF TGCAGCGTTTCAGGACAGGCGAACACCGGGGAGCTGTTTTTT
TRBJ2-1 - - TRBV10-3 CAIGTGSRSIRDVGEQFF TGTGCCATCGGTACAGGGTCCAGGAGTATAAGGGACGTAGGTGAGCAGTTCTTC
TRBJ2-7 - - TRBV19 CASSMSPVYEQYF TGTGCCAGTAGTATGAGCCCGGTCTACGAGCAGTACTTC
TRBJ2-7 - - TRBV6-5 CASRGTGEQYF TGTGCCAGCAGAGGAACGGGGGAGCAGTACTTC
TRBJ2-1 - TRBD1 TRBV2 CAGTPGTGAINEQFF TGTGCCGGAACCCCGGGGACAGGGGCTATAAATGAGCAGTTCTTC
TRBJ2-3 - - TRBV30 CAWRGRDLNTEYF TGTGCCTGGAGGGGCCGGGATCTAAACACAGAGTATTTT
TRBJ2-5 - - TRBV30 CAWSMGGGLETQYF TGTGCCTGGTCTATGGGGGGAGGTTTAGAGACCCAGTACTTC
TRBJ1-4 - - TRBV15 CATSRDETLGNEKLFF TGTGCCACCAGCAGAGATGAGACACTGGGAAATGAAAAACTGTTTTTT
TRBJ2-1 - TRBD2 TRBV5-1 CASSGTSGMNEQFF TGCGCCAGCAGCGGGACTAGCGGGATGAATGAGCAGTTCTTC
TRBJ2-7 - - TRBV9 CASSVSSVTYEQYF TGTGCCAGCAGCGTATCTAGCGTGACCTACGAGCAGTACTTC
TRBJ2-5 - TRBD2 TRBV27 CASSHRPAGGEETQYF TGTGCCAGCAGTCACAGACCAGCGGGGGGCGAGGAGACCCAGTACTTC
TRBJ1-6 - - TRBV5-4 CASSQGEGGGLSSPLHF TGTGCCAGCAGCCAGGGCGAGGGTGGGGGGTTGAGTTCACCCCTCCACTTT
TRBJ2-1 - TRBD2 TRBV29-1 CSAVAAGGYNEQFF TGCAGCGCCGTCGCCGCGGGAGGTTACAATGAGCAGTTCTTC
TRBJ2-1 - TRBD2 TRBV5-1 CASGGLAGAGNEQFF TGCGCCAGCGGCGGACTAGCGGGAGCTGGCAATGAGCAGTTCTTC